This T cell receptor beta chain was sequenced for a study of cytomegalovirus exposure and HLA in healthy donors. Study findings and constraints: Prior analysis indicated that the majority of TCR beta V segments exhibited productivity approximately 87% or approximately 30% of the time.

The PCR used 60 Vbeta and 13 Jbeta primers. Some clones are missing from TCRdb's copy, which holds only in-frame ones; the method was immunoSEQ multiplex PCR. The sample lists about 140,000 clones, approximately 80% seen once, with around 4.9% in the top ten. Concerning this clone itself: The target antigen is unknown.

Losses at the gene ends were 0 bases for V and 3 bases for J; bases not matched to a gene: 5. The germline V gene encodes CDR1 SGHAT and CDR2 FQDESV (reference sequence). The CDR3 covers 15 residues. The receptor was isolated from a male donor in good health and CMV-seronegative. This rearrangement joins TRBV11-1 to TRBJ2-7, with 7 bases lining up with TRBD2. Sequencing was done on a sample of PBMCs. The CDR3 reads CASSLAPLANYEQYF. The CDR3, as DNA: TGTGCCAGCAGCTTAGCTCCACTAGCGAACTACGAGCAGTACTTC.